Sequencing of this T cell receptor beta chain was carried out in a study of control samples from healthy donors and cancer patients. TCRdb's table, derived via immunoSEQ multiplex PCR, lists solely in-frame clones and lacks some. The table records about 59,000 clones, about 89% of them present only once. The CDR3 spans 11 residues. The V and J ends lost 3 bases and 8 bases respectively, with 8 bases between them. Per the germline V gene, CDR1 is SQVTM and CDR2 is ANQGSEA. The chain has TRBV29-1 and TRBJ2-1; D is perhaps TRBD1 (5 bases). The clonotype originates from an older woman with lung cancer. Sequencing was carried out using PBMCs. DNA for the CDR3: TGCAGCGTTGACAGGGTACATGAGCAGTTCTTC. Residues: CSVDRVHEQFF.